This T cell receptor (beta chain) appears in the sequencing data of a study of monozygotic twins with inflammatory bowel disease. Per germline, CDR1 LGHDT and CDR2 YNNKEL (reference sequence). This CDR3 is 15 amino acids long. Per individual sample, eight separate reactions were used to make cDNA. TCRdb processed the 5' RACE reads again and assigns one entry to each CDR3 protein, with no DNA. The sample has roughly 300,000 distinct CDR3 sequences. The sequenced material came from blood. The TCR originated in a human donor with ulcerative colitis or Crohn's disease, or a healthy co-twin of an affected twin (not recorded which). The chain employs TRBV3-1 and TRBJ2-1; TCRdb proposes TRBD2, but this gene call is untestable without DNA. The CDR3 protein is CASSQFWLADNEQFF.